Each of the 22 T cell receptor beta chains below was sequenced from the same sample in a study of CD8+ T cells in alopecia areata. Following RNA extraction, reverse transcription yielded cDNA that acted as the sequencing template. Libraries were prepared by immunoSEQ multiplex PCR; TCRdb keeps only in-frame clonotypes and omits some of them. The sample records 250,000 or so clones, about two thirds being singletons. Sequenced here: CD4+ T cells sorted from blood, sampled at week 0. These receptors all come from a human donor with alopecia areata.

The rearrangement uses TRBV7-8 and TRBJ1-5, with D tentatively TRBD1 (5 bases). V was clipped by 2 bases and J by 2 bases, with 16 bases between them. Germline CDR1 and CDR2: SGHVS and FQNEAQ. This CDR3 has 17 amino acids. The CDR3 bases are TGTGCCAGCAGCTTAACGGGACCGGGTAGGGGCAATCAGCCCCAGCATTTT. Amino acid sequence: CASSLTGPGRGNQPQHF.

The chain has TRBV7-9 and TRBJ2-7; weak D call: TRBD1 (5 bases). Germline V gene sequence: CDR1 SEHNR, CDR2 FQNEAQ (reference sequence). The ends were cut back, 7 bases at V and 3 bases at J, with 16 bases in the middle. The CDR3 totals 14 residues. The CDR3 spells CASTSLGQGYEQYF. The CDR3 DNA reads TGTGCCAGCACCTCACTGGGGCAGGGCTACGAGCAGTACTTC.

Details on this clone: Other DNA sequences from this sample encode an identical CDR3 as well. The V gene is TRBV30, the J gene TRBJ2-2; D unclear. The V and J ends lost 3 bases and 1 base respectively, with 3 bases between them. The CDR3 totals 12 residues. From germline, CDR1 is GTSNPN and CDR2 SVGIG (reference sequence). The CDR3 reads CAWSLNTGELFF. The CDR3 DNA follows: TGTGCCTGGAGCCTGAACACCGGGGAGCTGTTTTTT.

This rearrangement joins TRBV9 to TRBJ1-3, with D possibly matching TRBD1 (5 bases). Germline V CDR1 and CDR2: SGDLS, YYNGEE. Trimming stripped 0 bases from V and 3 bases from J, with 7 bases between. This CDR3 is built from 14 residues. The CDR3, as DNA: TGTGCCAGCAGCGTAGCGGGGCTTGGAAACACCATATATTTT. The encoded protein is CASSVAGLGNTIYF. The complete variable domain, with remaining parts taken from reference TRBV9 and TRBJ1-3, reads DSGVTQTPKHLITATGQRVTLRCSPRSGDLSVYWYQQSLDQGLQFLIQYYNGEERAKGNILERFSAQQFPDLHSELNLSSLELGDSALYFCASSVAGLGNTIYFGEGSWLTVV.

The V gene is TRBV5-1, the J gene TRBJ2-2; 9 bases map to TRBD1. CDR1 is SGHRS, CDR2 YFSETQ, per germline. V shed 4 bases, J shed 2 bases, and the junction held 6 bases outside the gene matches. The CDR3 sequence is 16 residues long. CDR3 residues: CASSVEQGANTGELFF. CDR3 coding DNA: TGCGCCAGCAGCGTCGAACAGGGGGCAAACACCGGGGAGCTGTTTTTT.

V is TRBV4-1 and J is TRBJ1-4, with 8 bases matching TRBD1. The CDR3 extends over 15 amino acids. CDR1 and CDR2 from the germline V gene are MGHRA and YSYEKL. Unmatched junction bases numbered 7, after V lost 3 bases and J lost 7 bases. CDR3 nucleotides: TGCGCCAGCAGCCAGGTTGGACAGGGAGCTGAAAAACTGTTTTTT. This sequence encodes CASSQVGQGAEKLFF.

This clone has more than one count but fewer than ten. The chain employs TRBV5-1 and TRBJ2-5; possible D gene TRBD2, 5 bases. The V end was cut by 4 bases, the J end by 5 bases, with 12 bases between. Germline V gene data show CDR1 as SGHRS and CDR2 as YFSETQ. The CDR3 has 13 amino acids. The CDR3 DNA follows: TGCGCCAGCAGCAAGGGAGTCGGCGAGACCCAGTACTTC. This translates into CASSKGVGETQYF.

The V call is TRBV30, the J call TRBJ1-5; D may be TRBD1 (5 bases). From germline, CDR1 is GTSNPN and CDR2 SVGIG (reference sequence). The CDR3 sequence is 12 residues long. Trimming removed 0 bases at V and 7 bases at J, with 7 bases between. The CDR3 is CAWSVGDQPQHF. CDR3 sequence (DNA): TGTGCCTGGAGTGTAGGGGACCAGCCCCAGCATTTT.

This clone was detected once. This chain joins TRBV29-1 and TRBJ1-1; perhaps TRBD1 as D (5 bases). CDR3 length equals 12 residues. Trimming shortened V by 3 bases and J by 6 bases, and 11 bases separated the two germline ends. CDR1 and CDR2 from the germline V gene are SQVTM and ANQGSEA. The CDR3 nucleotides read TGCAGCGTTGACGGACATACCCCTGAAGCTTTCTTT. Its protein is CSVDGHTPEAFF.

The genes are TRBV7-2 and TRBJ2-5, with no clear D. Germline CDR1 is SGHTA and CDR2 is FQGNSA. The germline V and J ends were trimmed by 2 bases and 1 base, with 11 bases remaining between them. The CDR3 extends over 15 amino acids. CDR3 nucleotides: TGTGCCAGCAGCTTAAGGGCCACAATCCAAGAGACCCAGTACTTC. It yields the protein CASSLRATIQETQYF.

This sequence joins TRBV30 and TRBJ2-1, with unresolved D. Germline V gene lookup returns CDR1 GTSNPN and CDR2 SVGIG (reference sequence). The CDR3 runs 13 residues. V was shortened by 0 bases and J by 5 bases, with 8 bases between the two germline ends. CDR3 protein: CAWSVRLHNEQFF. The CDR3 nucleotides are TGTGCCTGGAGTGTACGACTGCACAATGAGCAGTTCTTC.

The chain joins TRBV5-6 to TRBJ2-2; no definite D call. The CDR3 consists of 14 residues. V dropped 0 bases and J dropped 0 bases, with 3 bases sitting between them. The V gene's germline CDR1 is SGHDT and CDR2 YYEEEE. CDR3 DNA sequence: TGTGCCAGCAGCTTGGTGCCGAACACCGGGGAGCTGTTTTTT. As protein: CASSLVPNTGELFF.

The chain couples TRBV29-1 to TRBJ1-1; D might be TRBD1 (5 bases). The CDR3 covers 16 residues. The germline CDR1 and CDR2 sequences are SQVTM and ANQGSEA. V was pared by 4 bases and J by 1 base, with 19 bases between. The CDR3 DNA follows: TGCAGCGTTGGGATTATACCTTCGGGACGGAACACTGAAGCTTTCTTT. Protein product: CSVGIIPSGRNTEAFF.

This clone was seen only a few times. CDR3 loop: CSVRTGGDTQYF. CDR3 nucleotide sequence: TGCAGCGTGAGGACAGGAGGGGATACGCAGTATTTT. The chain couples TRBV29-1 to TRBJ2-3, with D perhaps matching TRBD1 (7 bases). This CDR3 contains 12 residues. Germline V gives CDR1 SQVTM, CDR2 ANQGSEA. Between the trimmed V and J ends, which lost 6 bases and 6 bases, there was a span of 13 bases.

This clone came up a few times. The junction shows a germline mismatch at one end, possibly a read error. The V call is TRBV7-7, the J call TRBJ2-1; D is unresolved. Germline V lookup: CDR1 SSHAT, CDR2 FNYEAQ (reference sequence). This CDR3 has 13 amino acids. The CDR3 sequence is CASSLQNNNEQFF. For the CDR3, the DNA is TGTGCTAGCAGCTTACAGAATAACAATGAGCAGTTCTTC.

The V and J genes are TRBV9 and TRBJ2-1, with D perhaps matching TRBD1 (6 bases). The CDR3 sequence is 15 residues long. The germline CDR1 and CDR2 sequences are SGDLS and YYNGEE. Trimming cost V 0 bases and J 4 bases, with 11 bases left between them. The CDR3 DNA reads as TGTGCCAGCAGCGTAGGCGACAGGATATACAATGAGCAGTTCTTC. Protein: CASSVGDRIYNEQFF.

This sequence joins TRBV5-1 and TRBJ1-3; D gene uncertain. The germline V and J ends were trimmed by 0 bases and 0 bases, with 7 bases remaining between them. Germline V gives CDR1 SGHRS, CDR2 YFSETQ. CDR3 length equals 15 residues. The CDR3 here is CASSLGSVSGNTIYF. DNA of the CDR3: TGCGCCAGCAGCTTGGGATCTGTCTCTGGAAACACCATATATTTT.

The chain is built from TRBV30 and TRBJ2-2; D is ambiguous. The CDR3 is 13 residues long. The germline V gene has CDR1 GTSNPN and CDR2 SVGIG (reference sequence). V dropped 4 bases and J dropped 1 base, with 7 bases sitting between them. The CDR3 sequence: CAWTTWNTGELFF. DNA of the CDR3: TGTGCCTGGACCACATGGAACACCGGGGAGCTGTTTTTT.

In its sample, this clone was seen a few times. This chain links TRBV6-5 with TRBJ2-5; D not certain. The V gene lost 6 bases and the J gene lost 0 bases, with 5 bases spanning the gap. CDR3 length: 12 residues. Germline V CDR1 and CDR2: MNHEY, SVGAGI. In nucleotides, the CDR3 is TGTGCCAGCAGCCCAAACCAAGAGACCCAGTACTTC. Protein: CASSPNQETQYF.

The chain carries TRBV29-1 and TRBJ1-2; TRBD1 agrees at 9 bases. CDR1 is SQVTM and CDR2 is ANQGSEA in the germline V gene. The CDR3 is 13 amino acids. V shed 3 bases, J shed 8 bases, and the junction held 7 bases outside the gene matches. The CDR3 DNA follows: TGCAGCGTTGAGAGAGGGACAGGGACCGGCTACACCTTC. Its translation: CSVERGTGTGYTF. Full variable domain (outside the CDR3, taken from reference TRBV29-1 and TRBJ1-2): SAVISQKPSRDICQRGTSLTIQCQVDSQVTMMFWYRQQPGQSLTLIATANQGSEATYESGFVIDKFPISRPNLTFSTLTVSNMSPEDSSIYLCSVERGTGTGYTFGSGTRLTVV.

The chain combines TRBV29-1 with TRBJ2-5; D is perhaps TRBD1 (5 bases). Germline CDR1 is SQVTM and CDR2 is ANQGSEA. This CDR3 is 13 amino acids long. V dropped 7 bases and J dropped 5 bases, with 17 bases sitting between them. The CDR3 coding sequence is TGCAGCGCCCGCAGGGTCTCGTTGGAGACCCAGTACTTC. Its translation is CSARRVSLETQYF.

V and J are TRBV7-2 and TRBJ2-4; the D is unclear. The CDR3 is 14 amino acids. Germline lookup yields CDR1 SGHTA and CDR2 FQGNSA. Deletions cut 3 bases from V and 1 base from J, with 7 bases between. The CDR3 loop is CASSLSGAKNIQYF. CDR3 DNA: TGTGCCAGCAGCTTGTCGGGTGCCAAAAACATTCAGTACTTC. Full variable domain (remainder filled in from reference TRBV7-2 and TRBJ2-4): GAGVSQSPSNKVTEKGKDVELRCDPISGHTALYWYRQSLGQGLEFLIYFQGNSAPDKSGLPSDRFSAERTGGSVSTLTIQRTQQEDSAVYLCASSLSGAKNIQYFGAGTRLSVL.